The sequence of this TCR beta chain was determined in a study of blood T cell repertoires in COVID-19 (dated by TCRdb to 2020 to 2022). Study-level background: Samples from collaborators originated in the United States, Italy and Spain and spanned both the acute and convalescent phases of COVID-19. Samples were obtained from the ongoing ImmuneRACE study (first 160 participants) and from approximately 1,200 subjects provided by 6 global collaborators. The sample metadata nearly always contained a de-identified subject ID, COVID-19 status, age in years and sex. Deeply sampled blood TCRbeta repertoires from subjects exposed to, actively infected with, or recovered from COVID-19 were included in the dataset. A freely available public database, intended as a resource for researchers studying the immune response to SARS-CoV-2, is where the repertoires were released. The prospective study material was composed of cDNA or gDNA derived from T cells, B-cell-depleted T cells, or PBMCs. Where available, HLA class I and class II types were obtained from metadata supplied by the sample provider rather than from assay-based typing.

At one collaborating source in Seattle, patients were enrolled during active infection and were followed longitudinally through the course of disease. Whole blood was collected in K2EDTA tubes by collaborating institutions according to the institutions' own protocols. For TCRbeta analysis, collaborators shipped samples in one of three forms: frozen whole blood, isolated PBMCs, or DNA extracted from either of those sample types. Study-wide findings and limitations: Clinical and demographic metadata were provided uncurated, with the amount varying by source and participant.

TCRbeta CDR3 regions were amplified from genomic DNA using the immunoSEQ Assay, a bias-controlled multiplex PCR. Per the original workflow: Within the assay, amplification of reference gene primers was used to estimate how many nucleated cells each sample contained. Sequence reads were collapsed and filtered to measure the absolute abundance of every unique TCRbeta CDR3 rearrangement. Productive Simpson clonality was computed per sample as the square root of Simpson's diversity index over productive rearrangements. TCRdb holds this immuneACCESS table with in-frame rearrangements only. Some clones are missing; in checked studies, unresolved V genes explain under half, and the rest has no known cause. The D gene and trimming were derived from the DNA, and the V and J assignments and clone size from that table. This sample gives 55,000 to 70,000 clones in total; 91% of them show up just once. The ten largest clones capture about 7% of the sample.

Comment on this clone: There is no known antigen for this receptor. Base qualities are not recorded, but no much larger clone differs from it by a single base.

V is pared back by 5 bases and J by 1 base, with 11 bases lying between the germline termini. The CDR3, from cysteine to phenylalanine, totals 14 residues. Kept here is only the CDR3 DNA, which spans 42 bases and is read in frame from base 1. CDR1 MNHEY and CDR2 SVGAGI are derived from the germline V gene. Sequenced material: peripheral blood. The sequence derives from a man in his forties with COVID-19, enrolled during active disease. The receptor chain draws on TRBV6-5 and TRBJ1-1; the best D guess is TRBD1, with 5 bases matching. Here the CDR3 is given as CASSLPGQNTEAFF. The DNA reads TGTGCCAGCAGTCTCCCCGGACAGAACACTGAAGCTTTCTTT.